This note documents a single TCR beta chain sequence. The sample holds many counts of this clonotype. Its antigen is not yet known. No much larger clonotype is one base removed from it; base qualities were not supplied. This record comes from a study of regulatory T cells in long-lasting Graves disease (dated by TCRdb to the early 2020s). About the full investigation: Persistent Graves' disease was defined as antithyroid drug treatment for over 5 years with persistently positive TSH receptor autoantibodies. This study used TCR sequencing and RNA sequencing of peripheral blood to compare persistent Graves' disease patients against newly diagnosed Graves' disease patients. The study was conducted in China and was registered as a clinical trial. A total of roughly 35 samples underwent TCR sequencing: around 13 from persistent and approximately 20 from newly diagnosed Graves' disease patients. Antithyroid drugs had been taken for about 10.3 years on average by persistent Graves' disease patients in the clinical cohort.

Here is what the overall study found, with its caveats: Sequencing and analysis were restricted to the TCR beta chain. A larger number of public clonotypes was shared among persistent patients (2,741) than among newly diagnosed patients (around 890). Peripheral blood alone was examined, since thyroid tissue, which constituted the primary lesion, could not be accessed. The authors acknowledged the small sample size as a limitation that may reduce accuracy. Preferential use of TRBV28, TRBJ1-2 and TRBJ2-5 was observed in persistent disease, whereas TRBV20-1 and TRBJ2-1 were favored in newly diagnosed disease. Compared with newly diagnosed patients, persistent Graves' disease patients had lower TCR Shannon entropy and fewer highly expanded clones, which suggests clonal expansion.

Receptors were amplified or captured by multiplex PCR. Data came from an Illumina HiSeq 4000. TCR beta libraries were built with iRepertoire HTBI primers and Arm-PCR amplification of CDR3 regions. Before sequencing, the PCR products underwent gel purification. Under the source paper's analysis protocol: Across samples, around 58 TRBV and around 15 TRBJ segments were identified and used for gene usage analysis of CDR3 amino acid clonotypes. COPE and FqMerger were used to merge the filtered high-quality paired reads into contigs. BLAST was used to align contigs to IMGT TRBV, TRBD and TRBJ reference genes, with CDR3 defined following IMGT. Highly expanded clones were defined as clonotypes with a frequency above 0.1%. Shannon entropy was used to measure repertoire diversity, and the Gini coefficient was used to measure V-J evenness. Public clonotypes were defined as clonotypes shared by more than one individual. TCRdb reanalyzed the raw reads on its own, using fastp at Q25 for trimming and MiXCR for clone calling, and kept in-frame beta chains. Identical CDR3 proteins give one entry, which carries the most common genes and DNA. The V and J calls follow TCRdb's processing rather than the paper's. In all, the sample holds about 660,000 distinct CDR3 sequences, and around 32% of those were seen once. The ten top clones hold roughly 41% of the sample.

Explained via the paper, the time point label denotes: persistent/refractory GD, antithyroid drugs over 5 years with positive TRAb. For both TCR sequencing and RNA sequencing, RNA was extracted from PBMCs using TRIzol. The diagnosis of Graves' disease followed American Thyroid Association guidelines. Patients were recruited from an endocrinology department in Xi'an, China. From each patient, around 9.3 milliliters of peripheral blood was collected into an EDTA anticoagulant tube. Ficoll Paque Plus density gradient separation was used to isolate PBMCs, and no further T cell sorting was performed. An Agilent 2100 Bioanalyzer and agarose gel were used to check RNA quality, while a NanoDrop 2000 measured RNA concentration. Trimming costs V 4 bases and J 0 bases, and their ends lie 12 bases apart. The CDR3 starts with the cysteine, ends with the phenylalanine, and has 15 residues. This entry keeps only the CDR3 DNA: 45 bases, framed from base 1. Per the germline V gene, MNHNS is the CDR1 and SASEGT is the CDR2.

The origin of this receptor is a female donor with Graves disease. In this chain, TRBV6-1 is recombined with TRBJ1-1; TRBD1 might be the D gene, on 5 matching bases. Here the sequenced sample was peripheral blood mononuclear cells (PBMCs), taken when the disease was refractory, from a patient treated with antithyroid drugs. The CDR3 loop reads CASSAQTGVNTEAFF. Here is the DNA: TGTGCCAGCAGTGCCCAGACGGGGGTGAACACTGAAGCTTTCTTT.